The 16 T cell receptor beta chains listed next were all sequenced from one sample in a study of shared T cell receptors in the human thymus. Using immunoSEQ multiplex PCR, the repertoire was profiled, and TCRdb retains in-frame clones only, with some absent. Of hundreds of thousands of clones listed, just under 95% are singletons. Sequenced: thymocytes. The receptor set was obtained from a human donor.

The DNA for the CDR3 is TGTGCCAGCAGCTTACGTGGCTCCAGCTCTGGAAACACCATATATTTT. It translates to CASSLRGSSSGNTIYF. J is TRBJ1-3 and V is TRBV7-2, with D unresolved. The germline V and J ends were trimmed by 2 bases and 0 bases, with 11 bases remaining between them. Germline-derived CDR1 and CDR2 are SGHTA and FQGNSA. The CDR3 extends over 16 amino acids.

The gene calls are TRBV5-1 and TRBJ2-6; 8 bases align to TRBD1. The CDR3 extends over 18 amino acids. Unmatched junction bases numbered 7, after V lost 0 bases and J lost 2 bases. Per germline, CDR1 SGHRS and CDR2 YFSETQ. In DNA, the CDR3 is TGCGCCAGCAGCTTGGTCCGGGACAGGTGGGCTGGGGCCAACGTCCTGACTTTC. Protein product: CASSLVRDRWAGANVLTF.

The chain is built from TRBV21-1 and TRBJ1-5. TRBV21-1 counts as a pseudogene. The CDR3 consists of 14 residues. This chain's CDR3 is CASSGGHSNQPQHF. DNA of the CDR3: TGTGCCAGCAGCGGGGGGCACAGCAATCAGCCCCAGCATTTT.

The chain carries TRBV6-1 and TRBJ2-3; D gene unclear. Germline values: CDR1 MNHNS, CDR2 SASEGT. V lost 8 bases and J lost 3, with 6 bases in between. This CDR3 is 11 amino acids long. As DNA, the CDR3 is TGTGCCAGCGGAGTGACAGATACGCAGTATTTT. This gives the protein CASGVTDTQYF.

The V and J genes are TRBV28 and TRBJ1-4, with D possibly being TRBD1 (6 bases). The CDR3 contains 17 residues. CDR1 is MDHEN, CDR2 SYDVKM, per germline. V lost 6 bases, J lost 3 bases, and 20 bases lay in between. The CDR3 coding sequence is TGTGCCAGCAGCCTTGTTACCGGGGGGCGAGCTAATGAAAAACTGTTTTTT. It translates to CASSLVTGGRANEKLFF.

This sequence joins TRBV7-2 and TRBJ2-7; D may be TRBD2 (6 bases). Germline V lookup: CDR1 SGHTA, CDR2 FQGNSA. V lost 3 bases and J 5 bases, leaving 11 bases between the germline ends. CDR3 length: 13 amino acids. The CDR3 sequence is CASSFLRGNEQYF. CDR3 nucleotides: TGTGCCAGCAGCTTTCTTCGGGGGAACGAGCAGTACTTC. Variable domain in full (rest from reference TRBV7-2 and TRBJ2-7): GAGVSQSPSNKVTEKGKDVELRCDPISGHTALYWYRQSLGQGLEFLIYFQGNSAPDKSGLPSDRFSAERTGGSVSTLTIQRTQQEDSAVYLCASSFLRGNEQYFGPGTRLTVT.

The CDR3 DNA reads TGTGCCAGCGGGGAATCAGGGAGCTCTGGAAACACCATATATTTT. Protein sequence: CASGESGSSGNTIYF. The chain has TRBV25-1 and TRBJ1-3, with D possibly being TRBD1 (5 bases). Per germline, CDR1 MGHDK and CDR2 SYGVNS. V gave up 8 bases and J gave up 0 bases, with 14 bases separating them. This CDR3 is built from 15 residues.

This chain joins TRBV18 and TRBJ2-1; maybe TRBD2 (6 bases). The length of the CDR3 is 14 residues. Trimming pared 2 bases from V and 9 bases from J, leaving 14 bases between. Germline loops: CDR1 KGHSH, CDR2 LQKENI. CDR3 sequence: CASSPSPRGTEQFF. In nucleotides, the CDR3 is TGTGCCAGCTCACCATCCCCTCGCGGGACTGAGCAGTTCTTC.

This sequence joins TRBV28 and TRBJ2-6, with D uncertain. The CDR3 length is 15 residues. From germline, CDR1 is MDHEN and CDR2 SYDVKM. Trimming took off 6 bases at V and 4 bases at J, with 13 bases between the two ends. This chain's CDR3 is CASSPVGRGANVLTF. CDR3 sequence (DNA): TGTGCCAGCAGCCCGGTGGGTCGGGGGGCCAACGTCCTGACTTTC.

The CDR3 region is CASSQALAGRSGYEQYF. The CDR3 nucleotides read TGCGCCAGCAGCCAAGCACTAGCGGGCCGAAGCGGCTACGAGCAGTACTTC. The J gene is TRBJ2-7, the V gene TRBV4-3; 9 positions agree with TRBD2. Trimming cost V 1 base and J 3 bases; bases outside gene matches: 10. Germline V gene sequence: CDR1 LGHNA, CDR2 YSLEER. The CDR3 is 17 amino acids.

CDR3 region: CASSLGGGLYGYTF. The CDR3 DNA reads TGTGCCAGCAGTTTGGGGGGCGGACTCTATGGCTACACCTTC. The chain uses TRBV27 and TRBJ1-2, with D possibly TRBD1 on 6 matching bases. The CDR3 has 14 residues. Germline V gives CDR1 MNHEY, CDR2 SMNVEV (reference sequence). The V and J ends lost 3 bases and 4 bases respectively, with 12 bases between them.

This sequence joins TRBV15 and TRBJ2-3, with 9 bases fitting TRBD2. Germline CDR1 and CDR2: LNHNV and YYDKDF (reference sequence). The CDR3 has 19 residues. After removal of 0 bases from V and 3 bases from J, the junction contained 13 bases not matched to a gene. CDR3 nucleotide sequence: TGTGCCACCAGCAGAGATCAAATTAGCGGGAGAGGGGGTACAGATACGCAGTATTTT. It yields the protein CATSRDQISGRGGTDTQYF. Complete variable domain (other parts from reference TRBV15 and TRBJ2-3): DAMVIQNPRYQVTQFGKPVTLSCSQTLNHNVMYWYQQKSSQAPKLLFHYYDKDFNNEADTPDNFQSRRPNTSFCFLDIRSPGLGDTAMYLCATSRDQISGRGGTDTQYFGPGTRLTVL.

The CDR3 region is CASSVGAGPSYEQYF. CDR3 sequence (DNA): TGTGCCAGCTCGGTAGGAGCGGGGCCCTCCTACGAGCAGTACTTC. V is TRBV18 and J is TRBJ2-7; 7 bases agree with TRBD2. There are 15 residues in the CDR3. CDR1 is KGHSH and CDR2 is LQKENI in the germline V gene. The V and J ends lost 6 bases and 0 bases, in that order; junction bases with no gene match: 8. The variable domain in full, completed from reference TRBV18 and TRBJ2-7, reads NAGVMQNPRHLVRRRGQEARLRCSPMKGHSHVYWYRQLPEEGLKFMVYLQKENIIDESGMPKERFSAEFPKEGPSILRIQQVVRGDSAAYFCASSVGAGPSYEQYFGPGTRLTVT.

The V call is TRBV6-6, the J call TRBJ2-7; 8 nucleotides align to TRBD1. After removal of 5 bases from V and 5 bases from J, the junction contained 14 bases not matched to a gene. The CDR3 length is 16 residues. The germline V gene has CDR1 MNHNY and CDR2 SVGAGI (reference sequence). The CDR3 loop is CASSVIDRGPLDEQYF. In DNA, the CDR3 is TGTGCCAGCAGTGTAATCGACAGGGGACCCCTTGACGAGCAGTACTTC.

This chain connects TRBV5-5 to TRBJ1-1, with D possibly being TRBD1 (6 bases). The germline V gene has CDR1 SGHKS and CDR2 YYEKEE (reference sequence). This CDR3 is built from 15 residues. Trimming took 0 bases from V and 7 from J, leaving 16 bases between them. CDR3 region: CASSLAAGGAIEAFF. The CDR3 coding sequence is TGTGCCAGCAGCTTGGCGGCCGGGGGCGCCATTGAAGCTTTCTTT.

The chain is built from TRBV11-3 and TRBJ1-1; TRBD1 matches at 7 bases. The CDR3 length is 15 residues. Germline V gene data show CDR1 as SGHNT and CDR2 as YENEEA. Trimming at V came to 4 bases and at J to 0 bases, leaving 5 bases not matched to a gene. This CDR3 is CASSSRTGLNTEAFF. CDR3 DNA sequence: TGTGCCAGCAGCTCGAGGACAGGCCTGAACACTGAAGCTTTCTTT.